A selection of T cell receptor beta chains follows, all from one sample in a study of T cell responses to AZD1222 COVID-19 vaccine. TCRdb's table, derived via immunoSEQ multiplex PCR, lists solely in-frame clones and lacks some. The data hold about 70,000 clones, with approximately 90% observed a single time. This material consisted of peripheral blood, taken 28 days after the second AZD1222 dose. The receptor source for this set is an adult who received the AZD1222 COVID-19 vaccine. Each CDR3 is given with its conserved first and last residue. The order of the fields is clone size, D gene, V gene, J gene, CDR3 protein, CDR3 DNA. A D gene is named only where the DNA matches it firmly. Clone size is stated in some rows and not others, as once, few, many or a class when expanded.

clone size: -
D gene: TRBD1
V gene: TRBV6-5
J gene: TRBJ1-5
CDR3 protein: CASSGQGGNQPQHF
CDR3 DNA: TGTGCCAGCAGCGGACAGGGGGGCAATCAGCCCCAGCATTTT

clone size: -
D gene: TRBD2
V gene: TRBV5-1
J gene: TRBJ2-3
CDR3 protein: CATRGTSGPPTQYF
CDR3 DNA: TGCGCCACCAGGGGGACTAGCGGCCCCCCCACGCAGTATTTT

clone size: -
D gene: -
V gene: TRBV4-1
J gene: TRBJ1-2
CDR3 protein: CASSLIGTLGYTF
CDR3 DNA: TGCGCCAGCAGCCTTATCGGGACATTGGGCTACACCTTC

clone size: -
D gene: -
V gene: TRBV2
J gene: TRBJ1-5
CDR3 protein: CASSEWRDSNQPQHF
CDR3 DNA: TGTGCCAGCAGTGAATGGAGGGATAGCAATCAGCCCCAGCATTTT

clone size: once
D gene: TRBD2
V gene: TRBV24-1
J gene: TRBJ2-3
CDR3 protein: CATSDPTSGDTQYF
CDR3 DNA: TGTGCCACCAGTGATCCGACTAGCGGAGATACGCAGTATTTT

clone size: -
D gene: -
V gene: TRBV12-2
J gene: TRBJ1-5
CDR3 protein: CASRPSRVSNQPQHF
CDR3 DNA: TGTGCAAGTCGCCCATCCCGAGTCAGCAATCAGCCCCAGCATTTT

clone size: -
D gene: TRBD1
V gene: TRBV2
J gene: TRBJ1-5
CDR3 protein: CASRGTGGNQPQHF
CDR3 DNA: TGTGCCAGCAGGGGGACAGGGGGCAATCAGCCCCAGCATTTT

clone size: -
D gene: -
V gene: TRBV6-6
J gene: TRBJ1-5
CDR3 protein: CASTPRDGNQPQHF
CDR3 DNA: TGTGCCAGCACCCCAAGGGACGGCAATCAGCCCCAGCATTTT

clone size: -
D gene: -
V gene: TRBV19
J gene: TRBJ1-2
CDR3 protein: CASSIPGKAYGYTF
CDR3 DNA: TGTGCCAGTAGTATCCCAGGGAAAGCCTATGGCTACACCTTC

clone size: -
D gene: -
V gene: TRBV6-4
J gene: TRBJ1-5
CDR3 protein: CASPSYSNQPQHF
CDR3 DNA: TGTGCCAGCCCCTCCTATAGCAATCAGCCCCAGCATTTT

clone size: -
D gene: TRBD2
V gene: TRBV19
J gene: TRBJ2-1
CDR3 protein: CASSNSGSSRSYNEQFF
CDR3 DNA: TGTGCCAGTAGTAATAGCGGGAGTAGTAGATCCTACAATGAGCAGTTCTTC

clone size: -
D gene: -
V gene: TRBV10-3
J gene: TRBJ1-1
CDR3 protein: CAISGISVNTEAFF
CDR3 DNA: TGTGCCATCAGTGGAATATCCGTAAACACTGAAGCTTTCTTT

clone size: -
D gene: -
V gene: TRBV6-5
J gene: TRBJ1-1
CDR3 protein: CASSYSRSHTEAFF
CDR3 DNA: TGTGCCAGCAGTTACTCCCGCAGCCACACTGAAGCTTTCTTT

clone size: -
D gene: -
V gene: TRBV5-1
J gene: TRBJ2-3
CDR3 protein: CASSGTQDVTDTQYF
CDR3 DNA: TGCGCCAGCAGCGGGACCCAGGACGTCACAGATACGCAGTATTTT

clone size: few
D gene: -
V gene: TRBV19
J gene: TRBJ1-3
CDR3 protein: CASRIMTGSGNTIYF
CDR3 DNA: TGTGCCAGTAGAATAATGACAGGCTCTGGAAACACCATATATTTT

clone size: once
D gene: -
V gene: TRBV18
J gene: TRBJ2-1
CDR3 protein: CASSPPSGYNEQFF
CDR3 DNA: TGTGCCAGCTCACCACCGAGCGGGTACAATGAGCAGTTCTTC

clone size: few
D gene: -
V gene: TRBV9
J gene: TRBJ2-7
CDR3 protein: CASSDGGSLSYEQYF
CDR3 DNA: TGTGCCAGCAGCGATGGGGGCTCCCTCTCCTACGAGCAGTACTTC

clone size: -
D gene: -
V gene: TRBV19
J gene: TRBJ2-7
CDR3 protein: CASSIASGYEQYF
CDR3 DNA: TGTGCCAGTAGTATAGCGTCGGGATACGAGCAGTACTTC

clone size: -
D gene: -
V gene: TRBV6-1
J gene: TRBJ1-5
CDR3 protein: CASSEGSPGGNQPQHF
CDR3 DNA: TGTGCCAGCAGTGAAGGCTCCCCGGGGGGCAATCAGCCCCAGCATTTT

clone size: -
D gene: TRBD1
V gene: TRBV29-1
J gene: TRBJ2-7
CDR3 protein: CSVGKTGFEQYF
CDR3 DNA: TGCAGCGTTGGAAAGACAGGGTTCGAGCAGTACTTC

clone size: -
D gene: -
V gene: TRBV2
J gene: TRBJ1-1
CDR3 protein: CANGGGNTEAFF
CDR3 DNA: TGTGCCAACGGGGGAGGGAACACTGAAGCTTTCTTT

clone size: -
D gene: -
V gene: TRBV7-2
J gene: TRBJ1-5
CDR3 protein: CASSPNEVYQPQHF
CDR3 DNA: TGTGCCAGCAGCCCGAATGAGGTCTATCAGCCCCAGCATTTT

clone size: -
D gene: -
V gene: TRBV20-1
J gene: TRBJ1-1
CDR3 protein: CSADGNTEAFF
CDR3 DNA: TGCAGTGCTGATGGGAACACTGAAGCTTTCTTT